This T cell receptor beta chain was captured in a study of blood T cells in healthy people across ages. A minimum of 5 micrograms of total RNA was extracted per sample. This clonotype occurred a few times. One end of the junction varies from germline; a read error may be responsible. The CDR3 runs to 15 residues. Germline V gene lookup returns CDR1 SQVTM and CDR2 ANQGSEA. A sample-barcoded 5' primer and a J-beta primer mix were used in a second PCR of about 7 to 12 cycles. Each CDR3 protein is one row after TCRdb ran MiXCR on the 5' RACE reads. The sample shows about 730,000 distinct CDR3 sequences, approximately 39% of them seen only once.

The sequenced sample consisted of blood. The rearrangement uses TRBV29-1 and TRBJ2-3; 14 positions match TRBD2. The clonotype was recovered from a woman aged 55-69 years in good health. Here the CDR3 reads CSVVPTSGGADAQYF. The CDR3 DNA is TGCAGCGTTGTCCCGACTAGCGGGGGGGCAGATGCGCAGTATTTT.